This T cell receptor beta chain emerged from a study of tumor-infiltrating lymphocytes in primary liver carcinoma (dated by TCRdb to the late 2010s). Background for the entire study: Of the five patients, three men and two women aged 30 to 69 years, four had hepatocellular carcinoma and one had combined HCC and intrahepatic cholangiocarcinoma. Tumors of the five patients were stage T1-T3 N0M0 with maximum diameters of roughly 4.2 to 11 cm. Samples yielded roughly 3.65 to 7.5 million productive TCRbeta reads; read depth did not differ significantly between tissue types. TCRbeta repertoire sequencing, expression microarrays and whole-exome sequencing were combined in the study across five regions of each liver tumor, with adjacent normal tissue and blood also included. A total of 35 specimens from 5 patients underwent TCRbeta repertoire sequencing, comprising around 25 tumor regions, 5 adjacent noncancerous liver tissues and 5 peripheral blood samples. To link TCRbeta repertoire diversity with the local molecular phenotype, the roughly 27 tumor region samples were profiled using Agilent mRNA microarrays. Repertoires from technical replicates were highly reproducible, with mean shared-clone rates about 0.88 and correlation coefficients above 0.95.

TCRbeta-specific cDNA was reverse-transcribed from 500 ng total RNA using a constant-region primer and ProtoScript II reverse transcriptase. Construction of the TCRbeta libraries relied on three nested rounds of multiplex PCR, following a slightly modified ARM-PCR procedure. Multiplex TRBV1-TRBV30 forward primers and a Cbeta reverse primer were used in the first two PCR rounds, each of which was run for approximately 9 cycles. Sample barcodes and Illumina adapters were attached in a final 25-cycle PCR using Deep VentR polymerase. Before sequencing, amplicons of 200-500 bp were gel-purified using a QIAquick gel extraction kit. An Illumina HiSeq 2500 was used to sequence the TCRbeta amplicons, generating 250-bp paired-end reads. As for the original processing: Trimmomatic v0.33 was used to quality-trim the reads, and FLASH v1.2.11 was used to merge paired reads so that full CDR3 sequences could be recovered. V, D and J germline segments were assigned to the rearranged TCRbeta sequences using MiGEC v1.2.1b. Clonotype statistics, along with Shannon-Wiener diversity indices, were calculated using VDJtools v1.0.0. To cut down on sampling bias, every analysis after diversity analysis relied on just the 250 most abundant clonotypes from each sample. TCRdb reworked the public reads: Q25 trimming with fastp, MiXCR clone assembly, productive beta chains retained. Rows are unified per CDR3 protein, each entry keeping the most common DNA and genes. These V and J calls rely on TCRdb rather than the paper's analysis. This sample has approximately 92,000 distinct CDR3 sequences in its table, and around two thirds of those were observed once. The ten largest clones represent around 9.5% of the sample.

As to this clonotype: Its antigen is still unknown. No per-base quality is available; no much larger clone lies one base away.

CDR3 length: 17 amino acids, cysteine to phenylalanine. Only the CDR3 part of the read is kept: 51 bases, read in frame from the first base. Ends trimmed: V by 4 bases, J by 2 bases; bases unmatched to a gene: 11. From the germline V gene, CDR1 is SGDLS and CDR2 is YYNGEE. Total RNA and DNA were co-extracted without cell sorting from around 20-30 mg of bulk tissue using the AllPrep DNA/RNA mini kit. Between November 2015 and 2016, roughly five patients in China with histopathologically diagnosed primary liver carcinoma had their tumors surgically resected. Patients had chronic HBV infection and were treatment-naive at sampling. Five spatially separated regions were sampled per tumor: superior, inferior, left-lateral and right-lateral poles, plus the tumor centre. More than 85% viable tumor cells were found by histology in every tumor sample. Fresh tumor and adjacent tissue pieces were bisected, with one half stored in RNAlater at -80 degrees C and the other half sent for histology.

Overall study outcomes, separate from this receptor: Consistent with antigen-driven expansion, pairs of tumor regions showed higher repertoire overlap (mean around 36%) than either tumor-adjacent pairs (around 17%) or tumor-blood pairs (roughly 14%). Only roughly 7-24% of top clones appeared in all five regions of a tumor, which suggests that tumor-infiltrating T cells are spatially heterogeneous. Compared with blood, tumors had a significantly larger share of the repertoire taken up by the top 250 clones (p = 0.039). Only the TCR beta chain was sequenced, so true repertoire diversity is likely underestimated because unpaired alpha chains were not captured. Since the samples were bulk and unsorted, there was no way to compare CD4+ and CD8+ T cell repertoires. With just 4 to 6 patients in the study, the authors point out that the findings should be validated in a larger study.

This clonotype was sampled from a woman aged 60-75 years with primary liver carcinoma and hepatitis B virus infection. Source material: liver tumor tissue from sampling region 5. Interpreted using the paper, the cell subset or site label stands for: tumor region T5, tumor centre. The chain was built from TRBV9 and TRBJ2-2, with 7 middle bases fitting TRBD2. The base sequence is TGTGCCAGCAGCCCCCCTGGGGCTAGCGGTAACACCGGGGAGCTGTTTTTT. Translated, it reads CASSPPGASGNTGELFF. This CDR3, with the reference TRBV9 and TRBJ2-2 proteins standing in past its ends, gives the full variable domain DSGVTQTPKHLITATGQRVTLRCSPRSGDLSVYWYQQSLDQGLQFLIQYYNGEERAKGNILERFSAQQFPDLHSELNLSSLELGDSALYFCASSPPGASGNTGELFFGEGSRLTVL.